The rows below give T cell receptor beta chains drawn from one sample of a study of T cell clonotyping in hematopoietic cell transplantation. Libraries were prepared by immunoSEQ multiplex PCR; TCRdb keeps only in-frame clonotypes and omits some of them. The repertoire holds some 40,000 clones, 95% seen once, with roughly 0.9% in the top ten. Sample: peripheral blood mononuclear cells. These receptors originate from a man aged 30 to 39 in good health. Some clones in this sample may be carry-over from other donors' samples. The CDR3 runs from the conserved cysteine through the conserved F or W. A D gene is named only where the DNA matches it firmly. Rows give clone size only sometimes, using once, few, many, or a class for an expanded clone.

CDR3nt | CDR3aa | j_gene | abundance | v_gene | d_gene
TGTGCCAGCAGCCGGCTCTCTGGGTCCAATGAGCAGTTCTTC | CASSRLSGSNEQFF | TRBJ2-1 | few | TRBV7-9 | -
TGTGCCTGGACAAAGGGGGCGTTGAACACTGAAGCTTTCTTT | CAWTKGALNTEAFF | TRBJ1-1 | few | TRBV30 | TRBD1
TGTGCCAGCTCACCAGGTATTGGAGGAGGAGAGCAGTACTTC | CASSPGIGGGEQYF | TRBJ2-7 | - | TRBV18 | -
TGCGCCAGCAGCCATGCAGGGGAGTCTGAAGCTTTCTTT | CASSHAGESEAFF | TRBJ1-1 | - | TRBV4-1 | -
TGTGCCAGCAGCCCTAGCGGGAGGGGGACAGATACGCAGTATTTT | CASSPSGRGTDTQYF | TRBJ2-3 | - | TRBV7-6 | TRBD2
TGTGCCAGCAGCAACTTCGGGACTAGCGGGATCGACGAGCAGTACTTC | CASSNFGTSGIDEQYF | TRBJ2-7 | - | TRBV5-6 | TRBD2
TGTGCCAGCAGCCCAGACCGACGGAGTTTCGACAATGAGCAGTTCTTC | CASSPDRRSFDNEQFF | TRBJ2-1 | - | TRBV7-2 | -
TGTGCCAGCAGCCCAGGGGCAACTAATGAAAAACTGTTTTTT | CASSPGATNEKLFF | TRBJ1-4 | - | TRBV11-2 | -
TGCGCCAGCAGCCAAGATTTGGCAGGGCCAACCTATGGCTACACCTTC | CASSQDLAGPTYGYTF | TRBJ1-2 | once | TRBV4-1 | -
TGTGCCAGCAGATCGGAGACCTACGAGCAGTACTTC | CASRSETYEQYF | TRBJ2-7 | - | TRBV6-1 | -
TGTGCCAGCAGCTTGAGACAGGGCAATCAAGAGACCCAGTACTTC | CASSLRQGNQETQYF | TRBJ2-5 | - | TRBV7-6 | TRBD1
TGCGCCAGCAGCCTCCCGGACAGCTATGGCTACACCTTC | CASSLPDSYGYTF | TRBJ1-2 | - | TRBV4-1 | -
TGTGCCAGCAGTTACTCGACAGGGTTGGCCACTGAAGCTTTCTTT | CASSYSTGLATEAFF | TRBJ1-1 | - | TRBV6-5 | TRBD1
TGTGCCAGCAGTGGCCCAGGGGGCTTGGATGGAAACACCATATATTTT | CASSGPGGLDGNTIYF | TRBJ1-3 | - | TRBV25-1 | TRBD1
TGTGCCAGCAGCTTTGGCGGGGGGCCTAAAGAGCAGTTCTTC | CASSFGGGPKEQFF | TRBJ2-1 | - | TRBV5-6 | TRBD2
TGTGCCAGCAGCGTGTCCCAGAGCTATGGCTACACCTTC | CASSVSQSYGYTF | TRBJ1-2 | - | TRBV9 | -
TGTGCCAGCAGCCCCCACCCGGGTGAAGGGTTCACAGATACGCAGTATTTT | CASSPHPGEGFTDTQYF | TRBJ2-3 | - | TRBV7-8 | -
TGTGCCAGCAGCCCGGGACAGCCCTACGAGCAGTACTTC | CASSPGQPYEQYF | TRBJ2-7 | - | TRBV7-6 | TRBD1
TGTGCCAGCAGGACGAGGTCCCGGGAGACCCAGTACTTC | CASRTRSRETQYF | TRBJ2-5 | - | TRBV27 | -
TGTGCCAGCAGCCATGCGGACCCTCGGATCAGCTATGGCTACACCTTC | CASSHADPRISYGYTF | TRBJ1-2 | - | TRBV7-9 | -
TGTGCCAGCAGCTTAACTGCGACAGGGGACACGCAGTATTTT | CASSLTATGDTQYF | TRBJ2-3 | - | TRBV7-3 | TRBD1
TGTGCCAGCAGCCAAGGGGACTACGAGCAGTACTTC | CASSQGDYEQYF | TRBJ2-7 | - | TRBV7-6 | -
TGTGCCAGCAGCGTAGCTTTGGGCACTGAAGCTTTCTTT | CASSVALGTEAFF | TRBJ1-1 | - | TRBV9 | -
TGCAGCCAAGCAGACAGGGGGTCCACAGATACGCAGTATTTT | CSQADRGSTDTQYF | TRBJ2-3 | - | TRBV29-1 | TRBD1
TGTGCCAGTAGTATCATGGTTAACGGACAGGGGATTTCTAATTCACCCCTCCACTTT | CASSIMVNGQGISNSPLHF | TRBJ1-6 | - | TRBV19 | TRBD1
TGTGCCAGCAGCCACCCCGACAGGGAGTACTACGAGCAGTACTTC | CASSHPDREYYEQYF | TRBJ2-7 | - | TRBV14 | TRBD1
TGTGCCAGCAGCCGCGGGACGGATGGCTACACCTTC | CASSRGTDGYTF | TRBJ1-2 | - | TRBV7-9 | -
TGTGCCAGCAGCTTAAACGCAGGGGTAGGCAATCAGCCCCAGCATTTT | CASSLNAGVGNQPQHF | TRBJ1-5 | - | TRBV7-8 | -
TGTGCCAGCAGCTTGGCCGGGCAGGGTTTGAGTGCTTTCTTT | CASSLAGQGLSAFF | TRBJ1-1 | once | TRBV5-6 | -
TGTGCCAGTAGTCCCCTTACCGGGGAGCTGTTTTTT | CASSPLTGELFF | TRBJ2-2 | - | TRBV19 | -
TGTGCCAGCAGTTTGGGACAGCGGACTGCTCGGGCTTTCTTT | CASSLGQRTARAFF | TRBJ1-1 | - | TRBV27 | TRBD1